What follows are 19 T cell receptor beta chains derived from one specimen sequenced in a study of beta chain features in type 1 diabetes. Every isolated RNA sample was fully reverse transcribed, so sequencing captured expressed TCRB transcripts. Using immunoSEQ multiplex PCR, the repertoire was profiled, and TCRdb retains in-frame clones only, with some absent. The table lists hundreds of thousands of clones, roughly 15% of them singletons. Specimen: naive CD4+ T cells from blood. Receptor source: a young woman in good health.

As to this clone: The same CDR3 is also encoded by other DNA sequences in this sample. The chain combines TRBV6-5 with TRBJ2-3; D ambiguous. V was cut by 3 bases and J by 5 bases, with 12 bases left in between. Per the germline V gene, CDR1 is MNHEY and CDR2 is SVGAGI. CDR3 length equals 14 residues. CDR3 sequence: CASSYAGDEDTQYF. DNA for the CDR3: TGTGCCAGCAGTTATGCCGGAGACGAAGATACGCAGTATTTT.

This clone was observed a few times. This chain connects TRBV5-6 to TRBJ2-7; possible D gene TRBD2, 5 bases. V was trimmed by 0 bases and J by 0 bases, leaving 10 bases between them. CDR3 length: 15 residues. From germline, CDR1 is SGHDT and CDR2 YYEEEE. Written as DNA, the CDR3 is TGTGCCAGCAGCTTGGACCCCGGAGGCTCCTACGAGCAGTACTTC. It encodes CASSLDPGGSYEQYF.

In this sample, this clone turned up a few times. The same CDR3 arises from other DNA sequences in this sample as well. The chain employs TRBV7-2 and TRBJ2-6; possible D gene TRBD2, 5 bases. The germline V and J ends were trimmed by 1 base and 2 bases, with 6 bases remaining between them. The CDR3 consists of 15 residues. From germline, CDR1 is SGHTA and CDR2 FQGNSA. The CDR3 DNA follows: TGTGCCAGCAGCTTAGGGGGAGCTGGGGCCAACGTCCTGACTTTC. It yields the protein CASSLGGAGANVLTF. Complete variable domain (other parts from reference TRBV7-2 and TRBJ2-6): GAGVSQSPSNKVTEKGKDVELRCDPISGHTALYWYRQSLGQGLEFLIYFQGNSAPDKSGLPSDRFSAERTGGSVSTLTIQRTQQEDSAVYLCASSLGGAGANVLTFGAGSRLTVL.

This clone was seen only a few times. This sequence joins TRBV7-8 and TRBJ1-3; no firm D call. The CDR3 totals 18 residues. CDR1 is SGHVS, CDR2 FQNEAQ, per germline. Trimming shortened V by 1 base and J by 0 bases, and 16 bases separated the two germline ends. The CDR3 reads CASSLVGRRRFSGNTIYF. The CDR3 DNA is TGTGCCAGCAGCTTAGTTGGACGGCGGAGGTTCTCTGGAAACACCATATATTTT.

This rearrangement joins TRBV27 to TRBJ1-6; TRBD1 matches at 8 bases. The germline V gene has CDR1 MNHEY and CDR2 SMNVEV (reference sequence). This CDR3 is built from 12 residues. The V and J ends lost 6 bases and 16 bases, in that order; junction bases with no gene match: 8. CDR3: CASSQDRVKLHF. The CDR3 coding sequence is TGTGCCAGCAGCCAGGACAGGGTCAAACTCCACTTT.

This clone has a handful of counts. V is TRBV27 and J is TRBJ2-4, with D possibly matching TRBD2 (5 bases). Trimming left V 2 bases short and J 0 bases short, with 20 bases between. Germline CDR1 is MNHEY and CDR2 is SMNVEV (reference sequence). The CDR3 runs 19 residues. In DNA form, the CDR3 reads TGTGCCAGCAGTTTAAGCGGCAGGTCCCCTCCTCTAGCCAAAAACATTCAGTACTTC. Translating gives CASSLSGRSPPLAKNIQYF.

V and J are TRBV27 and TRBJ2-1, with 9 bases identical to TRBD2. The CDR3 extends over 16 amino acids. J was trimmed by 8 bases and V by 5 bases; bases with no gene match: 13. Germline V gives CDR1 MNHEY, CDR2 SMNVEV (reference sequence). DNA for the CDR3: TGTGCCAGCAGTCCTCGCGTAGGCGGGAGGGCCGATGAGCAGTTCTTC. As protein: CASSPRVGGRADEQFF.

This clone was counted only a few times. The chain links TRBV7-3 to TRBJ2-1; 8 bases match TRBD2. Germline values: CDR1 SGHTA, CDR2 FQGTGA. The CDR3 is 15 amino acids. The J segment lost 3 bases and the V segment lost 3 bases, leaving 4 bases of the junction unmatched. The CDR3 DNA reads as TGTGCCAGCAGCTTTTCCGGGACTAGCTACAATGAGCAGTTCTTC. As protein: CASSFSGTSYNEQFF.

This clone was seen more than once but under ten times. The genes are TRBV7-3 and TRBJ2-7, with 8 bases fitting TRBD2. The CDR3 totals 13 residues. V gave up 7 bases and J gave up 0 bases; unmatched junction bases: 2. Germline V gene data show CDR1 as SGHTA and CDR2 as FQGTGA. In DNA, the CDR3 is TGTGCCAGCAAGCTAGCGGGCTCCTACGAGCAGTACTTC. This translates into CASKLAGSYEQYF.

This clone was counted a few times. This chain uses TRBV6-1 with TRBJ2-7; possibly TRBD1 for D (6 bases). CDR1 MNHNS and CDR2 SASEGT come from the germline V gene. V lost 2 bases to trimming and J lost 2 bases, with 13 bases between them. The CDR3 loop spans 15 amino acids. This CDR3 reads CASSEPHRATYEQYF. CDR3 sequence (DNA): TGTGCCAGCAGTGAACCCCACAGGGCAACCTACGAGCAGTACTTC.

The chain links TRBV4-2 to TRBJ2-1; D possibly matches TRBD1 or TRBD2 (5 bases each). This CDR3 contains 14 residues. Trimming took 1 base from V and 5 from J, leaving 9 bases between them. Germline CDR1 LGHNA, CDR2 YNFKEQ. The CDR3 coding sequence is TGTGCCAGCAGCCAAGTGGGGCGGGACAATGAGCAGTTCTTC. Translated, it gives CASSQVGRDNEQFF.

This clone was picked up a small number of times. The chain carries TRBV9 and TRBJ2-5; D is ambiguous. The V and J ends lost 0 bases and 0 bases respectively, with 6 bases between them. Germline V CDR1 and CDR2: SGDLS, YYNGEE. This CDR3 contains 14 residues. The CDR3 nucleotides read TGTGCCAGCAGCGTAGCCGGACACCAAGAGACCCAGTACTTC. Translated, it gives CASSVAGHQETQYF.

The chain recombines TRBV10-3 with TRBJ2-6, with 8 positions matching TRBD1. The CDR3 runs to 16 residues. The V gene's germline CDR1 is ENHRY and CDR2 SYGVKD. V dropped 5 bases and J dropped 4; count of bases not matched to a gene: 7. DNA of the CDR3: TGTGCCATCAGTTCGTACAGGGGGGCCGGGGCCAACGTCCTGACTTTC. Protein sequence: CAISSYRGAGANVLTF.

The J gene is TRBJ1-5, the V gene TRBV10-3; D gene unclear. V lost 2 bases and J 10 bases, leaving 12 bases between the germline ends. Germline-derived CDR1 and CDR2 are ENHRY and SYGVKD. This CDR3 contains 13 residues. This CDR3 is CAISEPRSGPQHF. CDR3 DNA sequence: TGTGCCATCAGTGAGCCCAGATCTGGTCCCCAGCATTTT.

The chain joins TRBV20-1 to TRBJ2-1, with D unclear. The length of the CDR3 is 11 residues. Trimming removed 1 base from V and 10 bases from J, with 8 bases in between. Germline V gene sequence: CDR1 DFQATT, CDR2 SNEGSKA (reference sequence). CDR3 region: CSARVFTEQFF. The DNA for the CDR3 is TGCAGTGCTAGAGTCTTTACGGAGCAGTTCTTC.

As for this clone: Germline is not matched at one junction end, which may reflect a read error. J is TRBJ1-3 and V is TRBV5-4; D remains unclear. Germline assignment: CDR1 SGHNT and CDR2 YYREEE (reference sequence). The CDR3 sequence is 12 residues long. The CDR3 DNA reads as TGTGCCAGCAGCCAGTTCATGCGCGGGGAAATTTTT. Encoded protein: CASSQFMRGEIF.

This clone was seen a few times. The rearrangement joins TRBV6-5 to TRBJ1-2; TRBD1 agrees at 9 bases. The ends lost 6 bases at V and 0 bases at J; junction bases unmatched: 5. CDR3 length: 15 amino acids. CDR1 MNHEY and CDR2 SVGAGI come from the germline V gene. CDR3 nucleotide sequence: TGTGCCAGCAGGGGACAGGGAAATGCTAACTATGGCTACACCTTC. Translated, it gives CASRGQGNANYGYTF.

A few counts support this clone. J is TRBJ2-1 and V is TRBV19; 10 nucleotides agree with TRBD2. The CDR3 spans 14 residues. CDR1 is LNHDA, CDR2 SQIVND, per germline (reference sequence). V dropped 3 bases and J dropped 8; count of bases not matched to a gene: 4. The CDR3 loop reads CASSIPSGRYEQFF. DNA for the CDR3: TGTGCCAGTAGTATCCCTAGCGGGAGATATGAGCAGTTCTTC.

CDR3 sequence: CASSLVAGVWNEQFF. The CDR3 DNA follows: TGTGCCAGCAGCTTAGTAGCGGGAGTTTGGAATGAGCAGTTCTTC. This chain connects TRBV7-2 to TRBJ2-1; 9 bases map to TRBD2. Germline V CDR1 and CDR2: SGHTA, FQGNSA. Trimming cost V 1 base and J 7 bases; bases outside gene matches: 5. This CDR3 contains 15 residues.